The sequence of this TCR beta chain was determined in a study of cytomegalovirus exposure and HLA in healthy donors (dated by TCRdb to between 2016 and 2019). In terms of the full investigation: An earlier analysis of 587 of the donors reported 276 Gb of sequence data and around 120 million unique TCR beta sequences obtained from some 200 million T cells. An early release that covered roughly 600 HLA-typed donors contained approximately 300 gigabases of sequencing data and 65 million to 100 million unique TCR sequences. Of the roughly 420 genotyped donors, approximately 80% were placed in the genetic ancestry cluster associated with self-reported Caucasian donors. The study was designed to test whether signatures of past pathogen exposure could be identified by cataloging public T cell receptors. Using immunosequencing, the study profiled T cell repertoires from approximately 700 subjects and related those repertoires to cytomegalovirus serostatus. A separate validation cohort of about 110 different subjects was used in addition to the roughly 670-subject first cohort. To predict cytomegalovirus infection status, the study combined high-throughput TCR immunosequencing, statistical association of individual TCRs with disease status, and machine learning. A later analysis re-examined previously published TCR beta repertoires from more than 550 donors and added high-resolution HLA genotyping to investigate patterns of TCR occurrence. In the later analysis, no new phenotypic data were used to find candidate immune exposures; instead, reliance was placed on TCR beta sequences and their occurrence across donors. To decide whether each TCR beta V gene segment behaved as functional or pseudogenic, an earlier analysis of some 540 of the donors relied on high-throughput TCR beta sequencing. Alongside the repertoire data, information on donor age, sex, ethnicity and CMV serostatus was compiled. A later genetic analysis used genome-wide SNP genotypes for about 60% of the roughly 670 donors, treating that subset as a discovery cohort. All discovery cohort repertoires had been generated on a single sequencing platform. HLA typing covered class I and class II loci at four-digit resolution. Typing coverage varied by locus: about 620-630 donors for A, B, C, DRB1 and DQB1; 500 to 550 for DQA1; over 600 for DPA1; fewer than 480 for DPB1. A handful of DR-DQ haplotypes were treated as single units for association and clustering because of strong linkage in the cohort. On average, around 200,000 unique TCR beta nucleotide sequences were sequenced per donor among more than 350 genotyped donors of the cohort, with roughly 18% of those sequences being non-productive.

Preparation of the library involved the immunoSEQ multiplex PCR assay. For the multiplex PCR, a mixture combining 60 forward primers for TCR Vbeta segments and 13 reverse primers for TCR Jbeta segments was used. The CDR3 region of rearranged TCR beta genes was amplified from genomic DNA by a multiplex PCR assay. Amplified TCR beta libraries were sequenced as 87-base-pair reads on the Illumina HiSeq System. Per the original workflow: Across the roughly 700 repertoires, a later analysis counted 80 million or so unique TCR beta chains, approximately 12 million of which were shared by at least two donors. Raw reads were error-corrected and collapsed into unique sequences by a nearest-neighbor algorithm in which closely related sequences were merged to remove PCR and sequencing errors. To assign V, D and J gene segments, CDR3 sequences were aligned to IMGT reference sequences. For a sequence to be retained, a match of at least six nucleotides to both a V gene segment and a J gene segment was required. A rearrangement was called productive if the CDR3 had no stop codons and remained in frame with V and J, and every other rearrangement was called non-productive. CDR3 was defined according to IMGT convention as the region running from the second conserved V-encoded cysteine to the conserved J-encoded phenylalanine. The earlier analysis of fewer than 750 of the donors excluded sequences that lacked an unambiguous match to a single V gene segment. In an earlier analysis of around 600 of the donors, V segments were called functional above 56.7% productive rearrangements and were called segregating when the between-donor standard deviation exceeded 5%. A statistical classification framework was built to diagnose cytomegalovirus status from the catalog of TCR beta chain sequences. V and J gene assignment, in a later analysis, came from comparing TCR nucleotide sequences with IMGT/GENE-DB human TR gene sequences. The TCRdist pipeline was used in a later analysis to assign CDR3 sequences and most-parsimonious VDJ recombination scenarios. In a later analysis, each TCR beta chain was defined by its CDR3 amino acid sequence together with its V-gene family, and reads without a unique V-gene family were excluded. A later analysis removed over 500 highly shared, low-generation-probability nucleotide sequences to deal with suspected cross-contamination and a sequencing artifact. A later analysis calculated a clonal expansion index for each public chain from normalized within-repertoire ranks of inferred template counts. In a later analysis, generation probabilities were computed using a VDJ recombination model fitted to out-of-frame rearrangements, and the results were checked against IGoR. In a later analysis, TCR-TCR, TCR-HLA and TCR-CMV co-occurrence was scored with hypergeometric tests, and a repertoire-size bias correction was applied to TCR pairs. To estimate false discovery rates, a later analysis permuted the HLA or CMV assignments 20 times. In a later analysis, co-occurring TCRs were grouped using DBSCAN, with TCRdist sequence similarity added in when clustering inside HLA-allele-positive subsets. Repertoires with fewer than 30,000 or more than 120,000 public chains, plus five repertoires with anomalous nucleotide sharing, were excluded from co-occurrence clustering. In TCRdb, the immuneACCESS table is reduced to in-frame sequences with V and J assigned. These tables do not hold every clone; where another copy was compared, an unresolved V gene accounts for under half, and the others remain unexplained. V and J calls and clone size are copied from that table; D and trimming were computed from the DNA. The sample table holds roughly 55,000 clones, of which 60% to 80% were seen once. Around 2.4% of the sample is held by the ten biggest clonotypes.

The cohort consisted of approximately 690 healthy bone marrow donors. All cohort members were sampled while nominally healthy, although unrecorded immune exposures were likely present. The donor was CMV seronegative and was included in the group of around 320 seronegative cohort members. Every donor gave a peripheral blood sample, and the peripheral blood mononuclear cells from that sample were used for TCR beta sequencing. The Qiagen DNeasy Blood Extraction Kit was used to extract genomic DNA from the blood cell samples. Results the study describes overall, beyond this receptor: A later analysis found that TCR association rates varied across HLA loci, with DRB1 alleles showing the most associated TCRs and HLA-C alleles the fewest. V-gene and J-gene trimming of TCR beta chains was associated with a missense DCLRE1C variant in a later genetic analysis, and the association was replicated in an independent cohort. In this cohort, only TCR beta chains were sequenced, and detectable features were limited by the absence of alpha or paired-chain data. It was suggested by the authors that the approach could potentially be generalized to other disease states and immunological phenotypes. A further reported finding was that TCR beta sequences accurately predicted the HLA-A and HLA-B alleles for most subjects in the first cohort. The earlier analysis of approximately 540 of the donors excluded fewer than 20 rarely observed V segments, including chromosome 9 orphons, because counts were too low. Correlated functional status among segregating V segments might reflect linkage disequilibrium, but an unknown experimental factor could not be ruled out. Broadly in line with IMGT annotations, most TCR beta V segments showed up in productive rearrangements about 87% or about 30% of the time in an earlier analysis of under 700 of the donors. In a later analysis, most CMV-associated TCR beta chains were found to appear HLA-restricted, with HLA associations seemingly driven largely by CMV exposure. Compared with the 666-donor mean, donors in an Asian-associated ancestry cluster had fewer N-insertions in productive TCRs, according to a later genetic analysis. A cluster of highly shared sequence variants was judged likely to represent a technical artifact of the sequencing pipeline. Assigning TCR associations to individual alleles was difficult when HLA alleles, especially DR and DQ, strongly co-occurred. In the study, 150 to 200 TCR beta chains were listed as associated with cytomegalovirus. Cytomegalovirus status was reported to be diagnosed by the classifier with high specificity and sensitivity in both the original and validation cohorts. While some public TCRs were present in many individuals, most TCR sequences turned up only very rarely across donors. Because HLA typing was unavailable for some donors at each locus, only the typed subset was used in association tests. At a false discovery rate of 0.05, a later analysis linked about 17,000 TCR beta sequences to specific HLA alleles. In a later analysis, HLA-associated TCR beta chains were found to be more clonally expanded and to have lower generation probabilities than equally common non-associated chains. Several of the top co-occurrence clusters appeared to be linked to parvovirus B19, influenza, CMV and Epstein-Barr virus, according to a later analysis. Immune exposure information for the cohort was limited to CMV serostatus. Roughly uniform sequencing depth across donors was assumed in presence/absence analyses, although this assumption may not hold. In vitro tests confirmed that a few of the cytomegalovirus-associated TCR beta chains recognize cytomegalovirus antigens.

Concerning this clone: It has no known antigen specificity. Base qualities are not provided; no much larger clone lies one nucleotide away.

The source is a female donor in good health and CMV-seronegative. Material: PBMCs.

The bases read TGTGCCAGCAGTCCCGGGACAACCACCCCCTACAATGAGCAGTTCTTC. Its translation reads: CASSPGTTTPYNEQFF. The chain joins TRBV28 to TRBJ2-1, with TRBD1 perhaps the D gene, on 6 matching bases. The germline V gene sets CDR1 to MDHEN and CDR2 to SYDVKM. V is cut by 5 bases and J by 2 bases, and the space between the germline ends is 16 bases. The CDR3 holds 16 amino acids from the cysteine to the phenylalanine. Only the CDR3 DNA stays, 48 bases, in frame from base 1.